In this sample, the clone carrying this TCR beta chain turned up a few times. The assay was immunoSEQ multiplex PCR, and TCRdb's table has in-frame clones only and misses some. The data hold 300,000 to 400,000 clones, with 65% to 90% observed a single time. Germline CDR1 SGHRS, CDR2 YFSETQ. The CDR3 is 15 amino acids. Trimming removed 0 bases at V and 0 bases at J, with 9 bases between. These data belong to a study of blood T cell repertoires in COVID-19. Background on the study: The United States, Italy and Spain supplied acute and convalescent COVID-19 samples.

Sequencing was carried out using PBMCs or T cells enriched from blood (not recorded which). The chain recombines TRBV5-1 with TRBJ1-2, with D unclear. The sequence was obtained from a woman in her forties with acute COVID-19. The CDR3 reads CASSLERGTNYGYTF. The CDR3 DNA reads as TGCGCCAGCAGCTTGGAACGGGGAACTAACTATGGCTACACCTTC.